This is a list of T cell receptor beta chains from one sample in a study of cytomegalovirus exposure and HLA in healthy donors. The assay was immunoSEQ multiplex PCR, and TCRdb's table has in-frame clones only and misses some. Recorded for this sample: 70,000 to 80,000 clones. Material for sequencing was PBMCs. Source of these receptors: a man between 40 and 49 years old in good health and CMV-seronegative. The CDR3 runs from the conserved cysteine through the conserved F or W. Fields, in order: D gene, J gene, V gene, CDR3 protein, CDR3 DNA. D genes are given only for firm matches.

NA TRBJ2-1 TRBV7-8 CASSLDSSGLPYNEQFF TGTGCCAGCAGCTTAGATAGCTCCGGCTTGCCCTACAATGAGCAGTTCTTC
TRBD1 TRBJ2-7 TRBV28 CASSLQGASYEQYF TGTGCCAGCAGTCTCCAGGGGGCATCCTACGAGCAGTACTTC
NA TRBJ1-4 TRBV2 CASNVRGSNEKLFF TGTGCCAGCAACGTCAGGGGATCTAATGAAAAACTGTTTTTT
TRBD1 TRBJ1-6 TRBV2 CASSHPGQGGSPLHF TGTGCCAGCAGTCACCCGGGGCAGGGGGGTTCACCCCTCCACTTT
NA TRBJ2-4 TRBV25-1 CASSELNIQYF TGTGCCAGCAGTGAACTAAACATTCAGTACTTC
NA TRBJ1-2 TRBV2 CASSGVSGTFMLSGYTF TGTGCCAGCAGTGGGGTGTCAGGTACCTTTATGTTGAGTGGCTACACCTTC
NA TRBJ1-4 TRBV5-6 CASSNERREKLFF TGTGCCAGCAGCAATGAAAGGAGGGAAAAACTGTTTTTT
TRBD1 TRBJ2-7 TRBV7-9 CASSSDRGTYEQYF TGTGCCAGCAGCTCGGACAGGGGGACCTACGAGCAGTACTTC
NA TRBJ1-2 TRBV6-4 CASRPGPANYGYTF TGTGCCAGCAGACCTGGGCCAGCTAACTATGGCTACACCTTC
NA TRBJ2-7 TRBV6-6 CASSLRDSSYEQYF TGTGCCAGCAGCCTGCGGGACAGCTCCTACGAGCAGTACTTC
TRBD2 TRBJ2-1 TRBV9 CASDQGLAGGRSYNEQFF TGTGCCAGCGATCAGGGACTAGCGGGGGGGCGGTCCTACAATGAGCAGTTCTTC
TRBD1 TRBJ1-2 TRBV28 CASSFSGTGGDGYTF TGTGCCAGCAGTTTCTCCGGGACAGGGGGGGATGGCTACACCTTC
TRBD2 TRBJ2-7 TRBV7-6 CASSAIAGSGGYEQYF TGTGCCAGCAGCGCGATTGCTGGTAGCGGGGGATACGAGCAGTACTTC
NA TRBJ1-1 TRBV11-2 CASSLERNTEAFF TGTGCCAGCAGCTTAGAGAGGAACACTGAAGCTTTCTTT
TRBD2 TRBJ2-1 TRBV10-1 CAIPLAGGNNEQFF TGCGCCATTCCACTAGCGGGGGGGAACAATGAGCAGTTCTTC
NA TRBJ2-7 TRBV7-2 CASSFPSNGGYEQYF TGTGCCAGCAGCTTCCCCTCGAACGGAGGCTACGAGCAGTACTTC
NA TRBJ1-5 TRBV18 CASSPGREQGNQPQHF TGTGCCAGCTCACCTGGACGGGAGCAAGGCAATCAGCCCCAGCATTTT
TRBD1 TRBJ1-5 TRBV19 CASSIPGQGGNQPQHF TGTGCCAGTAGTATACCGGGACAGGGAGGCAATCAGCCCCAGCATTTT
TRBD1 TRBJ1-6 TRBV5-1 CASRSGTGENSPLHF TGCGCCAGCAGATCCGGGACAGGGGAAAATTCACCCCTCCACTTT
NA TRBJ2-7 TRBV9 CASSVGRGVGEQYF TGTGCCAGCAGCGTAGGCAGGGGGGTCGGCGAGCAGTACTTC
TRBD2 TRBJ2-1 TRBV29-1 CSVELSGGSYNEQFF TGCAGCGTTGAGCTTAGCGGGGGCTCCTACAATGAGCAGTTCTTC
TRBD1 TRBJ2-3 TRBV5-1 CASSVTGADTQYF TGCGCCAGCAGCGTGACAGGGGCAGATACGCAGTATTTT
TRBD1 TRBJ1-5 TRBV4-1 CASSQGLARGINQHQHF TGCGCCAGCAGCCAAGGTTTGGCCAGGGGGATAAATCAGCACCAGCATTTT
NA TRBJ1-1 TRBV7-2 CASSRPRAGPNLNTEAFF TGTGCCAGCAGCCGCCCTCGGGCAGGGCCGAATTTGAACACTGAAGCTTTCTTT
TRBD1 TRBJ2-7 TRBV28 CASSGTVGWAYEQYF TGTGCCAGCAGTGGGACAGTGGGTTGGGCCTACGAGCAGTACTTC
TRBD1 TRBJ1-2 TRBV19 CASSNRQGTNYGYTF TGTGCCAGTAGTAACAGACAGGGGACCAACTATGGCTACACCTTC
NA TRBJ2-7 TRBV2 CASSDQITYEQYF TGTGCCAGCAGTGACCAGATTACCTACGAGCAGTACTTC
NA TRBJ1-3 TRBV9 CASSDQGFTDTIYF TGTGCCAGCAGCGATCAGGGGTTTACGGACACCATATATTTT
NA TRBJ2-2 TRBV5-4 CASSLEPTGELFF TGTGCCAGCAGCTTGGAGCCGACCGGGGAGCTGTTTTTT
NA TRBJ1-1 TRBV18 CASSITTQNTEAFF TGTGCCAGCTCAATCACGACACAGAACACTGAAGCTTTCTTT
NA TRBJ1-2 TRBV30 CAWNRDILNYGYTF TGTGCCTGGAACCGGGACATTCTAAACTATGGCTACACCTTC